A selection of T cell receptor beta chains follows, all from one sample in a study of cytomegalovirus exposure and HLA in healthy donors. Profiled with immunoSEQ multiplex PCR; TCRdb holds only in-frame clones, not every one. The table has some 77,000 clones, roughly 76% seen once. The sample comprised PBMCs. The receptors here all came from a woman aged 40 to 50 in good health and CMV-seronegative. Both conserved end residues are part of each CDR3. A D gene is named only where the DNA matches it firmly. Where a row states a size, it is once, few, many or the class of an expanded clone; other rows omit it.

v_call	j_call	clone_size	d_call	cdr3_aa	cdr3_nt
TRBV9	TRBJ2-1	NA	NA	CASSVAAGRQSYNEQFF	TGTGCCAGCAGCGTAGCGGCGGGGAGGCAATCATACAATGAGCAGTTCTTC
TRBV7-6	TRBJ2-5	NA	TRBD1	CASSFSGTGGETQYF	TGTGCCAGCAGCTTCTCCGGGACAGGGGGAGAGACCCAGTACTTC
TRBV6-5	TRBJ1-1	NA	NA	CASSMTGNTEAFF	TGTGCCAGCAGTATGACGGGTAACACTGAAGCTTTCTTT
TRBV10-3	TRBJ1-6	NA	NA	CAISDREGDSPLHF	TGTGCCATCAGTGACAGGGAAGGGGATTCACCCCTCCACTTT
TRBV13	TRBJ1-2	NA	TRBD1	CASSIPGQGKDGYTF	TGTGCCAGCAGTATACCGGGACAGGGTAAAGATGGCTACACCTTC
TRBV10-2	TRBJ2-1	NA	NA	CASSDRGSRDSNEQFF	TGCGCCAGCAGTGATCGAGGGTCTAGAGATTCCAATGAGCAGTTCTTC
TRBV6-1	TRBJ2-3	NA	TRBD1	CASSRQGAVDTQYF	TGTGCCAGCAGTCGACAGGGGGCTGTAGATACGCAGTATTTT
TRBV6-5	TRBJ1-1	NA	TRBD1	CASSRDRVDAFF	TGTGCCAGCAGTCGGGACAGGGTGGATGCTTTCTTT
TRBV19	TRBJ2-7	NA	NA	CASSIDGLEQYF	TGTGCCAGTAGTATAGATGGCCTTGAGCAGTACTTC
TRBV7-3	TRBJ1-1	NA	NA	CASSPTGEWTEAFF	TGTGCCAGCAGTCCTACGGGGGAGTGGACTGAAGCTTTCTTT
TRBV7-2	TRBJ1-3	NA	NA	CASSLAQGGSGNTIYF	TGTGCCAGCAGCTTAGCCCAAGGGGGAAGTGGAAACACCATATATTTT
TRBV9	TRBJ2-7	NA	TRBD2	CASSVATGGEQYF	TGTGCCAGCAGCGTAGCTACGGGGGGCGAGCAGTACTTC
TRBV9	TRBJ2-2	NA	NA	CASGRGVTGELFF	TGTGCCAGCGGTCGCGGTGTAACCGGGGAGCTGTTTTTT
TRBV7-2	TRBJ1-2	once	NA	CASSSAGFNYGYTF	TGTGCCAGCAGCTCCGCGGGTTTCAACTATGGCTACACCTTC
TRBV4-1	TRBJ2-3	NA	NA	CASSQGDLTDTQYF	TGCGCCAGCAGCCAGGGGGACTTGACAGATACGCAGTATTTT
TRBV5-4	TRBJ1-2	NA	TRBD1	CASSLGGTVAFGYTF	TGTGCCAGCAGCTTGGGGGGGACAGTGGCTTTTGGCTACACCTTC
TRBV7-3	TRBJ2-1	NA	TRBD1	CASSLQGASSYNEQFF	TGTGCCAGCAGCCTACAGGGGGCGAGCTCCTACAATGAGCAGTTCTTC
TRBV7-9	TRBJ2-3	NA	NA	CASSQTKPRNRIDDTQYF	TGTGCCAGCAGCCAAACAAAACCCAGGAATCGTATTGACGATACGCAGTATTTT